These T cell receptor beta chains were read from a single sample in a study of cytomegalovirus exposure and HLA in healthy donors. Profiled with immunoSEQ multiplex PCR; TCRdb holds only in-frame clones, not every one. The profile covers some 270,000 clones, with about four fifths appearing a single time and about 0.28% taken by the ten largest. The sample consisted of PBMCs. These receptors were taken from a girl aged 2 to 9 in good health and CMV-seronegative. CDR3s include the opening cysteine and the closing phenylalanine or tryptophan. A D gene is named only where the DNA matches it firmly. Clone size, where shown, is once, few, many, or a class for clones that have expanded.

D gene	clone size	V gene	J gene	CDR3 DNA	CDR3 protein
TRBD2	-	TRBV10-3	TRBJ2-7	TGTGCCATCAGTGGCGGGGGGACTACTACCTACGAGCAGTACTTC	CAISGGGTTTYEQYF
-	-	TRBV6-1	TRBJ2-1	TGTGCCAGCAAGAGGGGGAGTTATTCCTACAATGAGCAGTTCTTC	CASKRGSYSYNEQFF
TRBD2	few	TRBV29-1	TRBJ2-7	TGCAGCGTTAACTTAGCGGGAGACTCAGGCTACGAGCAGTACTTC	CSVNLAGDSGYEQYF
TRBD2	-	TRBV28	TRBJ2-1	TGTGCCAGCAGCCCTAGCGGACCTTACAATGAGCAGTTCTTC	CASSPSGPYNEQFF
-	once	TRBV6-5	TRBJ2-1	TGTGCCAGCAGCCCATCCCTACAGGGAGATGAGCAGTTCTTC	CASSPSLQGDEQFF
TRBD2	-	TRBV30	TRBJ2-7	TGTGCCTGTGCCCGGGGGGGCTACGAGCAGTACTTC	CACARGGYEQYF
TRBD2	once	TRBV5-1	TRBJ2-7	TGCGCCAGCAGCCCGTCAAGCGGGAGGTCCTACGAGCAGTACTTC	CASSPSSGRSYEQYF
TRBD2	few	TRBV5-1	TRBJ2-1	TGCGCCAGCAGCCTCGGACTAGCGGGAGTTTCGCTCGAAGATGAGCAGTTCTTC	CASSLGLAGVSLEDEQFF
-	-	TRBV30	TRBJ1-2	TGTGCCTCGACCCGGGACTTGAGAGGCTACACCTTC	CASTRDLRGYTF
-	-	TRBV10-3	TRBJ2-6	TGTGCCATCAGTGAGGGGCCTGGGGCCAACGTCCTGACTTTC	CAISEGPGANVLTF
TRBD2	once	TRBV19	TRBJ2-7	TGTGCCAGTAGTACCGGACAGGCCAGGAACGTAGCGGGAGTTCTCTACGAGCAGTACTTC	CASSTGQARNVAGVLYEQYF
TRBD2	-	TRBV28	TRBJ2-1	TGTGCCAGCAGCTCTAGCGGGAGGAATGAGCAGTTCTTC	CASSSSGRNEQFF
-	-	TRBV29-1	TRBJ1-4	TGCAGCGTTTGTGGGGGGTCTCAGGCAACTAATGAAAAACTGTTTTTT	CSVCGGSQATNEKLFF
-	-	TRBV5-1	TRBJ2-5	TGCGCCAGCAGCTCAATTTCCGGGTCAGAGACCCAGTACTTC	CASSSISGSETQYF
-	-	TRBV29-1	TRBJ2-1	TGCAGCGTTGAGGCGGGGTGGCACAATGAGCAGTTCTTC	CSVEAGWHNEQFF
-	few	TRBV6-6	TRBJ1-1	TGTGCCAGTCAGATGAACACTGAAGCTTTCTTT	CASQMNTEAFF